The sequence of this TCR beta chain was determined in a study of blood T cells in healthy people across ages. This clonotype came up many times. Primers used in a second PCR of about 7 to 12 cycles were a sample-barcoded 5' primer and a J-beta primer mix. Via MiXCR, TCRdb re-called the 5' RACE reads, giving one row per CDR3 protein. The sample includes 550,000 to 650,000 distinct CDR3 sequences, approximately 30% seen only once; the top ten take 15% to 18%. Samples each had at least 5 micrograms of total RNA extracted. This CDR3 comprises 14 residues. Trimming removed 5 bases at V and 5 bases at J, with 15 bases between. From germline, CDR1 is SGHTA and CDR2 FQGNSA.

The specimen was blood. The V gene is TRBV7-2, the J gene TRBJ1-1, with a weak D call TRBD1 (5 bases). The TCR sequence derives from an elderly woman in good health. The CDR3 DNA sequence: TGTGCCAGCAGCCCCACGGGGGGACGGACTGAAGCTTTCTTT. This translates into CASSPTGGRTEAFF. The entire variable domain, with the rest obtained from reference TRBV7-2 and TRBJ1-1, is as follows: GAGVSQSPSNKVTEKGKDVELRCDPISGHTALYWYRQSLGQGLEFLIYFQGNSAPDKSGLPSDRFSAERTGGSVSTLTIQRTQQEDSAVYLCASSPTGGRTEAFFGQGTRLTVV.